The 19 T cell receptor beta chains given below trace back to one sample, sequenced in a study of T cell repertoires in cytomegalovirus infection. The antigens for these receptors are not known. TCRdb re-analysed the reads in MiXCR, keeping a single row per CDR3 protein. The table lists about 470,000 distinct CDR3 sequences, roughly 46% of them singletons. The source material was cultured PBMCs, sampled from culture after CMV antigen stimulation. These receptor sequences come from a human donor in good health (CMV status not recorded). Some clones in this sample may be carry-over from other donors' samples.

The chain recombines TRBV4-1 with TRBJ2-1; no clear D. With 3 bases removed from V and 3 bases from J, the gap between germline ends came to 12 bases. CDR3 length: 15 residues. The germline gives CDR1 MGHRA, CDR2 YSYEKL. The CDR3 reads CASSQIAAYYNEQFF. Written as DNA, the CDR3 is TGCGCCAGCAGCCAGATCGCGGCGTACTACAATGAGCAGTTCTTC.

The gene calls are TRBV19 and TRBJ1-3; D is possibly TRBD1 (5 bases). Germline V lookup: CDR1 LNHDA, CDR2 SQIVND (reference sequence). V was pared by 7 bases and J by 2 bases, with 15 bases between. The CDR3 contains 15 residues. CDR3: CASTGTGGAGNTIYF. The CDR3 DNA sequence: TGTGCCAGTACCGGAACTGGGGGTGCTGGAAACACCATATATTTT. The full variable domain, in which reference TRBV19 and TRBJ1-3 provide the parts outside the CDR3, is DGGITQSPKYLFRKEGQNVTLSCEQNLNHDAMYWYRQDPGQGLRLIYYSQIVNDFQKGDIAEGYSVSREKKESFPLTVTSAQKNPTAFYLCASTGTGGAGNTIYFGEGSWLTVV.

CDR3 residues: CASLWGRGRAFF. As DNA, the CDR3 is TGTGCCAGCCTCTGGGGGAGGGGAAGGGCTTTCTTT. This rearrangement joins TRBV7-2 to TRBJ1-1; D may be TRBD1 (5 bases). Germline-derived CDR1 and CDR2 are SGHTA and FQGNSA. Trimming took 8 bases from V and 11 from J, leaving 18 bases between them. The CDR3 sequence is 12 residues long.

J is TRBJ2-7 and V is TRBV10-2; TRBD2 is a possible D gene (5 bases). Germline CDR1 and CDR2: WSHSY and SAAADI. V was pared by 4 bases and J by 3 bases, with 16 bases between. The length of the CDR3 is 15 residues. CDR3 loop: CASSGSWTASYEQYF. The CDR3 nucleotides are TGCGCCAGCAGTGGTTCGTGGACTGCCAGCTACGAGCAGTACTTC.

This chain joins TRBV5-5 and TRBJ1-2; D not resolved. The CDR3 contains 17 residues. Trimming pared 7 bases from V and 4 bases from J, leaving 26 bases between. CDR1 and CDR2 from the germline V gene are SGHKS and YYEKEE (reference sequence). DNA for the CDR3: TGTGCCAGCCTGAAGTCCGGAGTGGGCCCGGGGATCTATGGCTACACCTTC. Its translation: CASLKSGVGPGIYGYTF.

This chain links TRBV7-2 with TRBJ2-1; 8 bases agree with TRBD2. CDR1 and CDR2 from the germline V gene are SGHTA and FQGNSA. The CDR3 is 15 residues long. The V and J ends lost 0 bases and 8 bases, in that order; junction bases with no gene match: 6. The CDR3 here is CASSLAGSGSYEQFF. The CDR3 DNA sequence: TGTGCCAGCAGCTTAGCGGGAAGCGGGAGCTATGAGCAGTTCTTC.

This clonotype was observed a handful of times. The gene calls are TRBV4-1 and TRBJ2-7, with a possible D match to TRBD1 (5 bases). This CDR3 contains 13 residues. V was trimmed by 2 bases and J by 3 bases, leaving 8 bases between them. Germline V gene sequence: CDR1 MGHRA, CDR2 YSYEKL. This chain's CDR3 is CASSQRQNYEQYF. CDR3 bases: TGCGCCAGCAGCCAAAGACAGAACTACGAGCAGTACTTC.

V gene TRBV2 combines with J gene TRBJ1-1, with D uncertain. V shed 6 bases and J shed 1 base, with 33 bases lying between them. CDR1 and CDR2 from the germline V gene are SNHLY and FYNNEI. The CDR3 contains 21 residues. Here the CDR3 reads CASRSQVGARPPGPTNTEAFF. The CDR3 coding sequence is TGTGCCAGCAGATCCCAAGTGGGTGCGCGGCCCCCGGGTCCTACGAACACTGAAGCTTTCTTT.

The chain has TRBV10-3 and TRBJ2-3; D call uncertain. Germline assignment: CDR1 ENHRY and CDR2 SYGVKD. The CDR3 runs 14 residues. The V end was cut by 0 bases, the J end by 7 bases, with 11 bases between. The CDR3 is CAISESGSSNTQYF. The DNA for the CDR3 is TGTGCCATCAGTGAGTCGGGTAGTTCCAATACGCAGTATTTT.

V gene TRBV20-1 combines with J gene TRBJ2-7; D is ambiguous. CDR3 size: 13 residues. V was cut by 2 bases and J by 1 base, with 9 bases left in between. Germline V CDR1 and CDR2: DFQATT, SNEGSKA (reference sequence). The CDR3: CSARPSKSYEQYF. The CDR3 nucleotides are TGCAGTGCTAGACCCTCGAAGTCCTACGAGCAGTACTTC.

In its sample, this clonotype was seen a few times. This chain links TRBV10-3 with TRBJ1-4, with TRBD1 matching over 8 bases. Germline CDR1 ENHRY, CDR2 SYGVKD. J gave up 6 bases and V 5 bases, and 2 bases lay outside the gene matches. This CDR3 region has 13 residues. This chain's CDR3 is CAISPGGYEKLFF. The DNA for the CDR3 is TGTGCCATCAGTCCAGGGGGCTATGAAAAACTGTTTTTT.

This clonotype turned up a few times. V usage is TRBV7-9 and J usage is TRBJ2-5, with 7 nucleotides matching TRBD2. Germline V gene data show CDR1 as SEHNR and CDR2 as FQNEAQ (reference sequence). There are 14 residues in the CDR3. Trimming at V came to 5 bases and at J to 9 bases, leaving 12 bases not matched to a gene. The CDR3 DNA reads TGTGCCAGCAGCGTCGGGGTTCTACGGGAGGCCCAGTACTTC. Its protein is CASSVGVLREAQYF.

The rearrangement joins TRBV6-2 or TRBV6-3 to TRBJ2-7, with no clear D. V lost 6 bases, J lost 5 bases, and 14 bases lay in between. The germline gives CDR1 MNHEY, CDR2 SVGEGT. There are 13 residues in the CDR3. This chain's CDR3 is CASRPVPAHEQYF. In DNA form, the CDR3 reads TGTGCCAGCAGGCCGGTCCCAGCGCACGAGCAGTACTTC.

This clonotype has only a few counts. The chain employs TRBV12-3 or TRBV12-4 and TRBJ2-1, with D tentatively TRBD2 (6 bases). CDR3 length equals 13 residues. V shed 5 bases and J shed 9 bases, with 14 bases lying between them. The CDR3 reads CASSSRAGREQFF. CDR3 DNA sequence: TGTGCCAGCAGTAGCAGGGCGGGGCGTGAGCAGTTCTTC.

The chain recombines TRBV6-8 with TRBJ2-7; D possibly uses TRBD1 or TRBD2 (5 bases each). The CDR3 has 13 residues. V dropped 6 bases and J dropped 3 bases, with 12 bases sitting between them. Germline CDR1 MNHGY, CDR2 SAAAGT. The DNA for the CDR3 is TGTGCCAGCAGCCGGGACGCAGGCTACGAGCAGTACTTC. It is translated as CASSRDAGYEQYF.

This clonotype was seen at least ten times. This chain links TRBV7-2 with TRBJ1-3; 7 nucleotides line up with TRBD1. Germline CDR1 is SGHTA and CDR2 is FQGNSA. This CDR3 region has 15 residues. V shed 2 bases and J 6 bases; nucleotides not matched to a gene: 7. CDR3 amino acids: CASSLMTGPENTIYF. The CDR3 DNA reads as TGTGCCAGCAGCTTAATGACAGGGCCAGAAAACACCATATATTTT.

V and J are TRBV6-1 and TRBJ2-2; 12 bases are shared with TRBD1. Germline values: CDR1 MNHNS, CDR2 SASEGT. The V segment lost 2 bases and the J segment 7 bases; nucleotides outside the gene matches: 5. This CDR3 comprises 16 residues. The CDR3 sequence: CASSERDRGPIGELFF. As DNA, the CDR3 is TGTGCCAGCAGTGAAAGGGACAGGGGGCCGATCGGGGAGCTGTTTTTT.

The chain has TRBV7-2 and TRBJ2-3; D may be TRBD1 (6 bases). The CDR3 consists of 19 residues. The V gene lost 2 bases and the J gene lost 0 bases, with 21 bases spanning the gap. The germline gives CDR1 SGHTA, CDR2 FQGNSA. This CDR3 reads CASSLPPFFAGASTDTQYF. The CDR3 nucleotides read TGTGCCAGCAGCTTACCCCCTTTTTTTGCAGGGGCTAGCACAGATACGCAGTATTTT.

In DNA form, the CDR3 reads TGTGCCATCAGTGAGAGGGAGGGTTCCTATGGCTACACCTTC. Protein sequence: CAISEREGSYGYTF. V is TRBV10-3 and J is TRBJ1-2, with D unresolved. Germline V lookup: CDR1 ENHRY, CDR2 SYGVKD. V was shortened by 2 bases and J by 4 bases, with 11 bases between the two germline ends. This CDR3 region has 14 residues.